These 20 T cell receptor beta chains were all obtained from the same sample, sequenced in a study of T-cell reconstitution after alpha-beta-depleted transplantation in children. Unique molecular identifiers were incorporated when the TCRbeta library was constructed. MiXCR was run by TCRdb on the PCR reads, yielding one entry per CDR3 protein. The repertoire holds about 540,000 distinct CDR3 sequences, with 25% to 30% as singletons. The specimen comprised PBMCs, sampled before TCRalphabeta/CD19-depleted stem cell transplant. Every receptor here comes from a boy younger than two with Wiskott-Aldrich syndrome, due to receive a stem cell transplant.

This rearrangement joins TRBV12-3 or TRBV12-4 to TRBJ1-5, with 7 bases identical to TRBD1. V dropped 5 bases and J dropped 3; count of bases not matched to a gene: 7. The CDR3 loop spans 15 amino acids. CDR3 sequence reads: CASSIKTGHNQPQHF. In DNA form, the CDR3 reads TGTGCCAGCAGTATAAAGACAGGGCACAATCAGCCCCAGCATTTT.

This clonotype was counted only a few times. The chain has TRBV5-1 and TRBJ2-7, with D uncertain. Germline-derived CDR1 and CDR2 are SGHRS and YFSETQ. V shed 4 bases and J shed 0 bases, with 11 bases lying between them. The CDR3 extends over 14 amino acids. The CDR3 DNA is TGCGCCAGCAGCCCCCTCCTTTCCTCCTACGAGCAGTACTTC. This codes for CASSPLLSSYEQYF.

The chain uses TRBV5-1 and TRBJ2-3; a possible D gene is TRBD1 (6 bases). With 3 bases removed from V and 1 base from J, the gap between germline ends came to 18 bases. The CDR3 is 17 amino acids. Germline CDR1 and CDR2: SGHRS and YFSETQ. CDR3 in DNA: TGCGCCAGCAGCTGGCAGGGGCTTAGCGACCGCACAGATACGCAGTATTTT. This encodes CASSWQGLSDRTDTQYF.

This clonotype was seen more than once but under ten times. The chain carries TRBV24-1 and TRBJ2-5; 11 bases line up with TRBD2. With V trimmed by 9 bases and J by 6 bases, 11 bases remained unmatched. The CDR3 spans 15 residues. Germline CDR1 and CDR2: KGHDR and SFDVKD. CDR3 in DNA: TGTGCCACCGAGACTAGCGGGAAGGGTGTAAAGACCCAGTACTTC. Protein: CATETSGKGVKTQYF.

This clonotype was seen a handful of times. The V and J genes are TRBV10-3 and TRBJ1-6, with TRBD1 identical over 10 bases. Germline lookup yields CDR1 ENHRY and CDR2 SYGVKD. V lost 6 bases, J lost 9 bases, and 2 bases stayed unmatched. The CDR3 spans 13 residues. The CDR3 region has the DNA TGTGCCATCAGCGGGACAGGGGCTTCACCCCTCCACTTT. Residues: CAISGTGASPLHF.

Concerning this clonotype itself: One end of the junction fails to match germline, which may point to a read error. The chain links TRBV7-2 to TRBJ2-7; TRBD1 matches 9 bases. Germline loops: CDR1 SGHTA, CDR2 FQGNSA. The CDR3 has 16 residues. CDR3 DNA sequence: TGTGCCAGCAGCGTAGCCTCCGGGACAGGGAACTACGAGCAGTACTTC. Protein product: CASSVASGTGNYEQYF.

The rearrangement joins TRBV9 to TRBJ2-5; 7 bases agree with TRBD1. Losses at the gene ends were 0 bases for V and 7 bases for J; bases not matched to a gene: 15. Germline lookup yields CDR1 SGDLS and CDR2 YYNGEE. The CDR3 sequence is 17 residues long. The CDR3 sequence: CASSVGGGQAGRGTQYF. The CDR3 coding sequence is TGTGCCAGCAGCGTAGGCGGAGGACAGGCCGGTCGGGGGACCCAGTACTTC.

This clonotype was observed a few times. The chain uses TRBV15 and TRBJ2-5; possibly TRBD1 or TRBD2 for D (6 bases each). V was shortened by 0 bases and J by 5 bases, with 13 bases between the two germline ends. CDR1 LNHNV and CDR2 YYDKDF come from the germline V gene (reference sequence). The CDR3 has 15 residues. The CDR3 loop reads CATSRDSGGGETQYF. CDR3 bases: TGTGCCACCAGCAGAGATTCCGGGGGCGGGGAGACCCAGTACTTC.

This chain joins TRBV5-1 and TRBJ2-3; the match to TRBD2 covers 13 bases. Germline lookup yields CDR1 SGHRS and CDR2 YFSETQ. Losses at the gene ends were 0 bases for V and 1 base for J; bases not matched to a gene: 5. The CDR3 sequence is 18 residues long. DNA for the CDR3: TGCGCCAGCAGCTTGGGAACTAGCGGGAGGGCCGGCACAGATACGCAGTATTTT. Protein product: CASSLGTSGRAGTDTQYF.

The V gene is TRBV20-1, the J gene TRBJ2-1, with 10 bases that match TRBD2. This CDR3 is 15 amino acids long. V shed 3 bases and J 7 bases; nucleotides not matched to a gene: 9. In germline, CDR1 is DFQATT, CDR2 SNEGSKA (reference sequence). CDR3 region: CSARGLAGASNEQFF. In DNA form, the CDR3 reads TGCAGTGCTAGGGGCCTAGCGGGAGCTAGTAATGAGCAGTTCTTC.

In its sample, this clonotype was seen a few times. This chain joins TRBV12-3 or TRBV12-4 and TRBJ1-5; D remains unclear. CDR3 length: 17 residues. Trimming took 2 bases from V and 4 from J, leaving 18 bases between them. This CDR3 is CASSLSHGFGSNQPQHF. Written as DNA, the CDR3 is TGTGCCAGCAGTTTAAGTCATGGGTTCGGCAGTAATCAGCCCCAGCATTTT.

There are a few counts of this clonotype. The rearrangement uses TRBV5-5 and TRBJ2-5, with D perhaps TRBD2 (5 bases). Germline V gene lookup returns CDR1 SGHKS and CDR2 YYEKEE (reference sequence). Trimming cost V 0 bases and J 5 bases, with 8 bases left between them. The CDR3 runs 13 residues. DNA for the CDR3: TGTGCCAGCAGCTTGGCTAGCTTGGAGACCCAGTACTTC. Translating gives CASSLASLETQYF. Drawing the rest from reference TRBV5-5 and TRBJ2-5, the complete variable domain is DAGVTQSPTHLIKTRGQQVTLRCSPISGHKSVSWYQQVLGQGPQFIFQYYEKEERGRGNFPDRFSARQFPNYSSELNVNALLLGDSALYLCASSLASLETQYFGPGTRLLVL.

This clonotype was seen a few times. The J gene is TRBJ1-3, the V gene TRBV28; tentative D call: TRBD1 (5 bases). CDR1 is MDHEN, CDR2 SYDVKM, per germline. V dropped 2 bases and J dropped 0 bases, with 8 bases sitting between them. This CDR3 has 15 residues. The CDR3 DNA is TGTGCCAGCAGTTTACCAGGGTTCTCTGGAAACACCATATATTTT. Its protein product is CASSLPGFSGNTIYF.

This clonotype was found a few times. The rearrangement uses TRBV12-3 or TRBV12-4 and TRBJ2-3; 11 bases agree with TRBD1. V lost 6 bases to trimming and J lost 4 bases; unmatched junction nucleotides: 6. The CDR3 spans 15 residues. The CDR3 reads CASRDKGQGADTQYF. DNA of the CDR3: TGTGCCAGCAGGGACAAGGGACAGGGGGCAGATACGCAGTATTTT.

V is TRBV12-3 or TRBV12-4 and J is TRBJ2-7; perhaps TRBD2 as D (5 bases). Trimming left V 6 bases short and J 0 bases short, with 15 bases between. This CDR3 spans 15 amino acids. The CDR3 DNA reads as TGTGCCAGCAGGGGGAGTCCAGGAGTCTCCTACGAGCAGTACTTC. It specifies CASRGSPGVSYEQYF.

The J gene is TRBJ2-7, the V gene TRBV6-1, with 10 bases that match TRBD2. V gave up 7 bases and J gave up 3 bases; unmatched junction bases: 3. Germline V CDR1 and CDR2: MNHNS, SASEGT. CDR3 size: 13 residues. The CDR3 DNA reads as TGTGCCAGCATCTTAGCGGGAGGCTACGAGCAGTACTTC. Translation: CASILAGGYEQYF.

The chain couples TRBV12-3 or TRBV12-4 to TRBJ2-1; 10 nucleotides match TRBD2. J was trimmed by 7 bases and V by 6 bases; bases with no gene match: 12. This CDR3 is built from 16 residues. CDR3 bases: TGTGCCAGCAGGGCTACTAGCGGGGATCTCTGGAATGAGCAGTTCTTC. Translated: CASRATSGDLWNEQFF.

The chain couples TRBV28 to TRBJ2-1; no firm D call. V was clipped by 3 bases and J by 6 bases, with 15 bases between them. The CDR3 sequence is 15 residues long. Germline V lookup: CDR1 MDHEN, CDR2 SYDVKM. CDR3 sequence: CASSLLVGGSNEQFF. CDR3 nucleotide sequence: TGTGCCAGCAGTTTGCTCGTAGGCGGTTCCAATGAGCAGTTCTTC.

This CDR3 reads CSARGQRGRMQETQYF. For the CDR3, the DNA is TGCAGTGCTAGAGGGCAGAGGGGGAGAATGCAAGAGACCCAGTACTTC. The J gene is TRBJ2-5, the V gene TRBV20-1; D may be TRBD1 (6 bases). Germline assignment: CDR1 DFQATT and CDR2 SNEGSKA (reference sequence). The CDR3 spans 16 residues. Trimming shortened V by 1 base and J by 2 bases, and 17 bases separated the two germline ends.

This clonotype was picked up a small number of times. The chain recombines TRBV12-3 or TRBV12-4 with TRBJ2-7; 10 nucleotides line up with TRBD2. The junction had 4 bases not matched to a gene; V was cut back by 6 bases and J by 2 bases. The CDR3 is 14 residues long. As DNA, the CDR3 is TGTGCCAGCAGGCGGACTAGCGGAGCCTACGAGCAGTACTTC. It is translated as CASRRTSGAYEQYF.